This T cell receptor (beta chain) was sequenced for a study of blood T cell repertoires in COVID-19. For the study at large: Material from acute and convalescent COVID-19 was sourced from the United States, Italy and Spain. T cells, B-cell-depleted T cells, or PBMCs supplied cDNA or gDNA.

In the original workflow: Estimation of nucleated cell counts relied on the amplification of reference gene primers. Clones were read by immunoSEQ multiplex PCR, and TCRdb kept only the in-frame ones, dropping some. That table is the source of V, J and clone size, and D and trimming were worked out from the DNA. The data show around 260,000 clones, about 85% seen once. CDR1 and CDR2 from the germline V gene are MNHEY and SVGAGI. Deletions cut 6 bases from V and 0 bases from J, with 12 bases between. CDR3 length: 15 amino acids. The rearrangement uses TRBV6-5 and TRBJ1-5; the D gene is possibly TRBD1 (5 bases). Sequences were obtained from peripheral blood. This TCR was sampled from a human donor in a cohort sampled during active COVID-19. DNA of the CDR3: TGTGCCAGCAGGTTCAGGGTAAATAGCAATCAGCCCCAGCATTTT. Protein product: CASRFRVNSNQPQHF.